Following are 8 T cell receptor beta chains from one sample sequenced in a study of blood T cell repertoires in COVID-19. The assay was immunoSEQ multiplex PCR, and TCRdb's table has in-frame clones only and misses some. The table has approximately 130,000 clones, 75% to 90% seen once. Sequencing used peripheral blood. These receptors originate from a human donor in a cohort sampled during active COVID-19.

The rearrangement links TRBV11-3 to TRBJ2-3, with TRBD2 matching over 10 bases. The junction had 3 bases not matched to a gene; V was cut back by 3 bases and J by 0 bases. The CDR3 loop spans 16 amino acids. The germline V gene encodes CDR1 SGHNT and CDR2 YENEEA. The CDR3 sequence: CASSLGTSASTDTQYF. The DNA for the CDR3 is TGTGCCAGCAGCTTGGGGACTAGCGCCAGCACAGATACGCAGTATTTT.

The V gene is TRBV5-1, the J gene TRBJ2-1, with 9 bases lining up with TRBD2. CDR1 is SGHRS, CDR2 YFSETQ, per germline. J lost 6 bases, V lost 4 bases, and 8 bases had no gene match. The CDR3 consists of 15 residues. CDR3 in amino acids: CASSVTSGKGNEQFF. In DNA form, the CDR3 reads TGCGCCAGCAGCGTGACTAGCGGAAAAGGCAATGAGCAGTTCTTC.

This clone occurred a few times. The chain carries TRBV3-1 (or the pseudogene TRBV3-2) and TRBJ1-6; D possibly corresponds to TRBD1 (6 bases). Trimming pared 9 bases from V and 8 bases from J, leaving 17 bases between. The CDR3 is 14 amino acids. Germline V gene lookup returns CDR1 LGHDT and CDR2 YNNKEL (reference sequence). CDR3 in DNA: TGTGCCAGGGATAGGGGGTCTTACGATTCACCCCTCCACTTT. It codes for CARDRGSYDSPLHF.

J is TRBJ1-2 and V is TRBV9; TRBD1 matches at 9 bases. Trimming removed 4 bases from V and 2 bases from J; junction bases left unmatched: 9. This CDR3 comprises 16 residues. CDR1 SGDLS and CDR2 YYNGEE come from the germline V gene. The CDR3 DNA reads TGTGCCAGCAGCCTCGGCGGTGGGACAGGGAACTATGGCTACACCTTC. Its protein is CASSLGGGTGNYGYTF.

The chain combines TRBV4-3 with TRBJ2-3; D is possibly TRBD1 (6 bases). The V end was cut by 0 bases, the J end by 1 base, with 14 bases between. Germline values: CDR1 LGHNA, CDR2 YSLEER. The CDR3 is made up of 17 amino acids. The DNA of the CDR3 is TGCGCCAGCAGCCAAGAGGCACAGGGCCACGGCACAGATACGCAGTATTTT. Its protein is CASSQEAQGHGTDTQYF.

The chain uses TRBV7-2 and TRBJ2-1; D unclear. The CDR3 loop spans 15 amino acids. V was clipped by 5 bases and J by 1 base, with 12 bases between them. The germline gives CDR1 SGHTA, CDR2 FQGNSA. Here the CDR3 reads CASSPRLDSYNEQFF. CDR3 coding DNA: TGTGCCAGCAGCCCTCGACTGGATTCCTACAATGAGCAGTTCTTC.

The chain uses TRBV7-9 and TRBJ1-5; 7 nucleotides match TRBD1. The germline V gene encodes CDR1 SEHNR and CDR2 FQNEAQ (reference sequence). The V segment lost 0 bases and the J segment 3 bases; nucleotides outside the gene matches: 2. The CDR3 is made up of 15 amino acids. CDR3 amino acids: CASSLATGVNQPQHF. The CDR3 DNA is TGTGCCAGCAGCTTAGCTACAGGGGTCAATCAGCCCCAGCATTTT.

A few counts support this clone. The chain recombines TRBV6-8 with TRBJ2-3, with TRBD2 matching over 8 bases. From germline, CDR1 is MNHGY and CDR2 SAAAGT. The length of the CDR3 is 15 residues. Germline trimming cut 10 bases from V and 2 bases from J; bases unmatched to any gene: 11. The CDR3 DNA reads as TGTGCCAACCTAGACGGCGGGAGGCACACAGATACGCAGTATTTT. Amino acid sequence: CANLDGGRHTDTQYF.